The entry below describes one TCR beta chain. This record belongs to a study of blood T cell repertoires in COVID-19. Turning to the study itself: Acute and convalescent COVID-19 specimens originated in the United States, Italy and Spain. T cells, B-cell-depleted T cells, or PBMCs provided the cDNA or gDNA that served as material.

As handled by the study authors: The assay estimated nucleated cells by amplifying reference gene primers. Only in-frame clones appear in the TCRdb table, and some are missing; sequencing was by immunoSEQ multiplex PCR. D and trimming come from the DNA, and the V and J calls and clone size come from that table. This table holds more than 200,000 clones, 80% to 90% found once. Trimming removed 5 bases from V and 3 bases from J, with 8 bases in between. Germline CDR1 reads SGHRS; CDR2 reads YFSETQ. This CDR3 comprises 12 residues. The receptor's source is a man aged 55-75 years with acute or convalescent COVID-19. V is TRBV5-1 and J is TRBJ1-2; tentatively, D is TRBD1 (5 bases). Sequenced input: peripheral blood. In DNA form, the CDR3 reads TGCGCCAGCAGAGAACAGGACTATGGCTACACCTTC. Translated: CASREQDYGYTF.